One and the same sample provided the 8 T cell receptor beta chains below, sequenced in a study of T cells in localized non-small cell lung cancer. Libraries were prepared by immunoSEQ multiplex PCR; TCRdb keeps only in-frame clonotypes and omits some of them. The sample contains about 31,000 clones, approximately 94% of which appear only once. This specimen was peripheral blood, taken before any cancer treatment. The receptors derive from a woman aged 40-70 years with stage I lung adenocarcinoma.

This sequence joins TRBV19 and TRBJ2-6; D ambiguous. V was shortened by 6 bases and J by 1 base, with 10 bases between the two germline ends. The germline V gene encodes CDR1 LNHDA and CDR2 SQIVND (reference sequence). This CDR3 contains 15 residues. CDR3 in amino acids: CASRERSSGANVLTF. In DNA, the CDR3 is TGTGCCAGTAGAGAGAGGTCGTCTGGGGCCAACGTCCTGACTTTC.

This chain joins TRBV29-1 and TRBJ2-7; D might be TRBD1 (5 bases). In germline, CDR1 is SQVTM, CDR2 ANQGSEA. The V and J ends lost 1 base and 7 bases respectively, with 17 bases between them. There are 14 residues in the CDR3. CDR3 bases: TGCAGCGTTGAAGCGCAAGGGGTGACGGGTGAGCAGTACTTC. Residues: CSVEAQGVTGEQYF.

The gene calls are TRBV27 and TRBJ2-1; 10 bases fit TRBD2. Germline V lookup: CDR1 MNHEY, CDR2 SMNVEV (reference sequence). V lost 5 bases to trimming and J lost 2 bases; unmatched junction nucleotides: 18. The CDR3 runs 20 residues. This CDR3 is CASSRTLAGGQIGPYNEQFF. For the CDR3, the DNA is TGTGCCAGCAGTCGTACCTTAGCGGGGGGACAGATAGGTCCCTACAATGAGCAGTTCTTC.

The chain joins TRBV18 to TRBJ1-1, with D perhaps matching TRBD1 (6 bases). The germline V gene encodes CDR1 KGHSH and CDR2 LQKENI. V lost 6 bases to trimming and J lost 3 bases, with 17 bases between them. The CDR3 sequence is 15 residues long. The CDR3 sequence is CASSSTSGADTEAFF. CDR3 DNA sequence: TGTGCCAGCTCCTCAACCTCGGGGGCAGACACTGAAGCTTTCTTT.

This clone was seen only once. The chain links TRBV9 to TRBJ1-1; D not resolved. Trimming removed 6 bases from V and 1 base from J, with 13 bases in between. Germline assignment: CDR1 SGDLS and CDR2 YYNGEE. The CDR3 consists of 14 residues. The CDR3 is CASTPQPSNTEAFF. The CDR3 DNA is TGTGCCAGCACCCCACAGCCCTCGAACACTGAAGCTTTCTTT.

The chain links TRBV18 to TRBJ2-1; D is unclear. The CDR3 runs to 12 residues. The germline gives CDR1 KGHSH, CDR2 LQKENI. Trimming pared 3 bases from V and 10 bases from J, leaving 10 bases between. The CDR3 loop is CASSPSLGEQFF. In DNA, the CDR3 is TGTGCCAGCTCACCCTCCTTAGGAGAGCAGTTCTTC.

V usage is TRBV4-3 and J usage is TRBJ2-1; 8 bases are a match to TRBD2. The junction had 11 bases not matched to a gene; V was cut back by 1 base and J by 6 bases. The length of the CDR3 is 17 residues. Germline lookup yields CDR1 LGHNA and CDR2 YSLEER. This chain's CDR3 is CASSQGAYWRGVNEQFF. DNA of the CDR3: TGCGCCAGCAGCCAAGGTGCCTATTGGCGGGGGGTCAATGAGCAGTTCTTC.

The chain is built from TRBV19 and TRBJ1-6, with D tentatively TRBD1 (5 bases). Germline CDR1 LNHDA, CDR2 SQIVND (reference sequence). V shed 3 bases and J shed 5 bases, with 17 bases lying between them. The CDR3 contains 17 residues. The CDR3 bases are TGTGCCAGTAGTATCGCGGGTAGGGGTAATGATAATTCACCCCTCCACTTT. This codes for CASSIAGRGNDNSPLHF.